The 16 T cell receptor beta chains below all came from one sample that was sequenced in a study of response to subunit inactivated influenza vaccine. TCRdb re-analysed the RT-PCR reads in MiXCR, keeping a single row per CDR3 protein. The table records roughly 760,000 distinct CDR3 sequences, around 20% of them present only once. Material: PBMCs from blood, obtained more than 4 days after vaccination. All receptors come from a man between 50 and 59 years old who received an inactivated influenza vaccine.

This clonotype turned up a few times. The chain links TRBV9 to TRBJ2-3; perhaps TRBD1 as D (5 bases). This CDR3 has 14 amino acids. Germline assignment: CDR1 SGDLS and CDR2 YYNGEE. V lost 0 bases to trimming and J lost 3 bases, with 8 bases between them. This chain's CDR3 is CASSVEGLTDTQYF. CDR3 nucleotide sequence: TGTGCCAGCAGCGTAGAGGGGCTTACAGATACGCAGTATTTT.

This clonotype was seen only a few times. This chain's CDR3 is CATTRTGGTDTQYF. The DNA for the CDR3 is TGTGCCACCACCAGGACAGGGGGGACAGATACGCAGTATTTT. This chain joins TRBV15 and TRBJ2-3; TRBD1 matches 10 bases. Trimming took 7 bases from V and 3 from J; bases not matched to a gene: 4. The CDR3 sequence is 14 residues long. The germline V gene encodes CDR1 LNHNV and CDR2 YYDKDF (reference sequence).

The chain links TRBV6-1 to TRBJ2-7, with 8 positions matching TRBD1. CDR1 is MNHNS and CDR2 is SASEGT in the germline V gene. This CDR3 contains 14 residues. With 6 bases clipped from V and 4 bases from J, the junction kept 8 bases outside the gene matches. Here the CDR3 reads CASSTVDRAYEQYF. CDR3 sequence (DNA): TGTGCCAGCAGCACTGTGGACAGGGCATACGAGCAGTACTTC.

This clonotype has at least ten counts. CDR3 DNA sequence: TGTGCCAGCAGTTTGGAGGGCTCCACAGATACGCAGTATTTT. Translating gives CASSLEGSTDTQYF. This chain joins TRBV12-3 or TRBV12-4 and TRBJ2-3; possible D gene TRBD2, 6 bases. The V end lost 3 bases, the J end lost 2 bases, and 9 bases lay between the germline ends. The CDR3 is 14 amino acids.

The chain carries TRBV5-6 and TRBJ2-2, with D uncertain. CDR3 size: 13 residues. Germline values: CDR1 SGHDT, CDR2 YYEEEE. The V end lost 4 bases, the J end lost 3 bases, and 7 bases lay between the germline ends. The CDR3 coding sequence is TGTGCCAGCAGCGACACCTACACCGGGGAGCTGTTTTTT. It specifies CASSDTYTGELFF.

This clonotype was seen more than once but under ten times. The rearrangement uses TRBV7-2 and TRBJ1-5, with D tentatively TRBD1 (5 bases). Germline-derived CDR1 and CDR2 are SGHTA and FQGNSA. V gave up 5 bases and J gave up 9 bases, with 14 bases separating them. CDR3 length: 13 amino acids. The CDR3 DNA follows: TGTGCCAGCAGCGATAGGGCGGGGCGGCCCCAGCATTTT. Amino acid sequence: CASSDRAGRPQHF. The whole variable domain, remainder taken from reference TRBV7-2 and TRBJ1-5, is GAGVSQSPSNKVTEKGKDVELRCDPISGHTALYWYRQSLGQGLEFLIYFQGNSAPDKSGLPSDRFSAERTGGSVSTLTIQRTQQEDSAVYLCASSDRAGRPQHFGDGTRLSIL.

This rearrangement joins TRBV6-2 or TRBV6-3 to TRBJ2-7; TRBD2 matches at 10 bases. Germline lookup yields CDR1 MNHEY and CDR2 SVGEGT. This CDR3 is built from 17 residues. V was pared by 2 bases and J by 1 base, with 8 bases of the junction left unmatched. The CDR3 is CASSYPSTSGYSYEQYF. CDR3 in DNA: TGTGCCAGCAGTTACCCCTCGACTAGCGGGTATTCCTACGAGCAGTACTTC.

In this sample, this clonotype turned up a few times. The CDR3 DNA reads as TGTGCCAGCAGTTTATCAACTAATGAAAAACTGTTTTTT. It specifies CASSLSTNEKLFF. The chain carries TRBV12-3 or TRBV12-4 and TRBJ1-4; no definite D call. V gave up 2 bases and J gave up 0 bases, with 1 base separating them. The CDR3 consists of 13 residues.

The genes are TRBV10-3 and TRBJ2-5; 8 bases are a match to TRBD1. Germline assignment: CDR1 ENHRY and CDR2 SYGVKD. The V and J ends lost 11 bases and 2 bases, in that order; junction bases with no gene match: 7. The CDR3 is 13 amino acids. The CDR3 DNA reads TGTGCCGCCAGGACAGGGCTTCAAGAGACCCAGTACTTC. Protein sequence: CAARTGLQETQYF.

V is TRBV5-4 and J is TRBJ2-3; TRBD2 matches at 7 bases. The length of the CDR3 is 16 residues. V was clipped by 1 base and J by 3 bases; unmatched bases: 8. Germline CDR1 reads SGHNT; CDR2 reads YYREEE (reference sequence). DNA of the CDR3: TGTGCCAGCAGCTTGATAGGCGGGAGAGTGACAGATACGCAGTATTTT. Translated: CASSLIGGRVTDTQYF.

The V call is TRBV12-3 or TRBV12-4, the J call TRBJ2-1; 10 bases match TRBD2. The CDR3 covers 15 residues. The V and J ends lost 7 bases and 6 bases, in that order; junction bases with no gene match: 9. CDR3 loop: CASTEGLAQFNEQFF. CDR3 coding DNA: TGTGCCAGCACCGAGGGACTAGCGCAATTCAATGAGCAGTTCTTC.

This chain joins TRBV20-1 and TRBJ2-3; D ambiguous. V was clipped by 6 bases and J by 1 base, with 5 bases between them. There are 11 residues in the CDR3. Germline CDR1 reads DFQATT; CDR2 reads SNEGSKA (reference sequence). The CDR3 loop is CSAPRTDTQYF. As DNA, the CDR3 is TGCAGTGCCCCCCGCACAGATACGCAGTATTTT.

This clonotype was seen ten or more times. CDR3 bases: TGTGCCAGCAGCTTAAACCGGGACAATGAGCAGTTCTTC. This gives the protein CASSLNRDNEQFF. The chain combines TRBV7-2 with TRBJ2-1, with D unresolved. CDR3 size: 13 residues. CDR1 and CDR2 from the germline V gene are SGHTA and FQGNSA. V lost 2 bases, J lost 5 bases, and 7 bases lay in between.

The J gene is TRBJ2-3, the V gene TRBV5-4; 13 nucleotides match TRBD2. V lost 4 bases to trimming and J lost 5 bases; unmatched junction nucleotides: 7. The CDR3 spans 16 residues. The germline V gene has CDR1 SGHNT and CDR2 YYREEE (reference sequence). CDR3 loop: CASSRRLAGGVDTQYF. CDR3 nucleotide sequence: TGTGCCAGCAGCCGCCGACTAGCGGGGGGCGTAGATACGCAGTATTTT.

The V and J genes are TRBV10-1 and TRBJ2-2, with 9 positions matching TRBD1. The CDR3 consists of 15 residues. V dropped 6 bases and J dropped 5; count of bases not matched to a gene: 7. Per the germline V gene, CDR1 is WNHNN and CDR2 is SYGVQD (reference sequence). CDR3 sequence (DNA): TGCGCCAGCAGCGCGGGGACAGGGTGGACCGGGGAGCTGTTTTTT. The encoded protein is CASSAGTGWTGELFF.

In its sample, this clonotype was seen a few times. DNA for the CDR3: TGTGCCAGCACTTGGGACAGGGGGCTCCCTGGAGCTTTCTTT. Translation gives CASTWDRGLPGAFF. This sequence joins TRBV28 and TRBJ1-1; 12 bases are a match to TRBD1. CDR1 and CDR2 from the germline V gene are MDHEN and SYDVKM. V shed 7 bases, J shed 10 bases, and the junction held 10 bases outside the gene matches. The CDR3 covers 14 residues.